Reported below is one T cell receptor beta chain. As originally analysed: Reference gene primer amplification yielded estimated nucleated cell counts. Libraries were prepared by immunoSEQ multiplex PCR; TCRdb keeps only in-frame clonotypes and omits some of them. V and J calls and clone size are copied from that table; D and trimming were computed from the DNA. The sample shows around 100,000 clones, roughly 87% of them seen only once. The data were obtained in a study of blood T cell repertoires in COVID-19. On the study more broadly: Researchers got acute and convalescent COVID-19 samples from the United States, Italy and Spain. Nucleic acid was either cDNA or gDNA, and it came from T cells, B-cell-depleted T cells, or PBMCs.

Trimming pared 4 bases from V and 7 bases from J, leaving 14 bases between. The CDR3 length is 14 residues. Germline V CDR1 and CDR2: LGHNT, FRNRAP. This chain joins TRBV12-5 and TRBJ2-1; D not resolved. This receptor was identified in a human donor in a cohort sampled during active COVID-19. The sample taken for sequencing was peripheral blood. CDR3 nucleotides: TGTGCTAGTGGTTCTGAAAAGCCCCCGAATGAGCAGTTCTTC. Its translation: CASGSEKPPNEQFF.